This T cell receptor (beta chain) is from a study of cytomegalovirus exposure and HLA in healthy donors (dated by TCRdb to the late 2010s). With regard to the full study: An earlier analysis of roughly 500 of the donors reported 250 to 350 Gb of sequence data and some 120 million unique TCR beta sequences from about 179 million T cells. High-throughput TCR immunosequencing, statistical association of individual TCRs with disease status, and machine learning were combined to predict cytomegalovirus infection status. A later genetic analysis took genome-wide SNP genotypes for about three fifths of the 666 donors and used that subset as a discovery cohort. All discovery cohort repertoires had been generated using a single sequencing platform. Besides the first cohort of more than 650 subjects, a separate validation cohort made up of roughly 130 different subjects was used. Donor age, sex, ethnicity and CMV serostatus were collected together with the repertoire data. The genetic ancestry cluster associated with self-reported Caucasian donors included over 80% of the roughly 400 genotyped donors. In an earlier analysis of roughly 580 of the donors, high-throughput TCR beta sequencing was used to judge whether each TCR beta V gene segment behaved as functional or pseudogenic. The study was designed to test whether signatures of past pathogen exposure could be identified by cataloging public T cell receptors. Because of strong linkage in the cohort, four to six DR-DQ haplotypes were treated as single units for association and clustering. An early release that covered some 630 HLA-typed donors contained approximately 320 gigabases of sequencing data and 70 million to 100 million unique TCR sequences. The number of typed donors differed by locus: about 620-640 for A, B, C, DRB1 and DQB1; some 500 for DQA1; some 610 for DPA1; and 400 to 480 for DPB1. A later analysis re-analyzed previously published TCR beta repertoires from 500 to 700 donors and added high-resolution HLA genotyping to study TCR occurrence patterns. On average, around 200,000 unique TCR beta nucleotide sequences were sequenced per donor among a few hundred genotyped donors of the cohort, with approximately 18% of those sequences being non-productive. The study used immunosequencing to profile the T cell repertoires of 666 subjects and linked those repertoires to cytomegalovirus serostatus. Rather than drawing on any new phenotypic data, the later analysis identified candidate immune exposures from TCR beta sequences and the way those sequences occurred across donors. Class I and class II HLA loci were covered by the typing at four-digit resolution.

A word on this clone: Its target antigen remains unknown. Per-base qualities were not stored, and no clone one base away is much larger.

The cohort consisted of fewer than 700 healthy bone marrow donors. Cohort members were all nominally healthy when sampled, although unrecorded immune exposures were likely present. The donor tested CMV seronegative and was one of the 352 seronegative cohort members. Each donor provided a peripheral blood sample, and peripheral blood mononuclear cells were used for TCR beta sequencing. The Qiagen DNeasy Blood Extraction Kit was used to extract genomic DNA from the blood cell samples. What the study reported, not specific to this receptor: In this cohort, only TCR beta chains were sequenced, and detectable features were limited by the absence of alpha or paired-chain data. The authors suggested that the approach could potentially be generalized to other disease states and immunological phenotypes. For the cohort, immune exposure information was limited to CMV serostatus. Because HLA typing was missing for some donors at each locus, association tests included only the typed subset. In a later analysis, most CMV-associated TCR beta chains were found to appear HLA-restricted, with HLA associations seemingly driven largely by CMV exposure. Correlated functional status among segregating V segments might be attributable to linkage disequilibrium, but an unknown experimental factor could not be ruled out. V-gene and J-gene trimming of TCR beta chains was associated with a missense DCLRE1C variant in a later genetic analysis, and the association was replicated in an independent cohort. A further reported finding was that TCR beta sequences accurately predicted the HLA-A and HLA-B alleles for most subjects in the first cohort. According to a later analysis, TCR association rates differed among HLA loci, with DRB1 alleles showing the most associated TCRs and HLA-C alleles showing the fewest. A cluster of highly shared sequence variants was judged likely to represent a technical artifact of the sequencing pipeline. Sequencing depth was assumed to be roughly uniform across donors in the presence/absence analyses, though that assumption may not hold. The classifier was reported to diagnose cytomegalovirus status with high specificity and sensitivity in both the original cohort and the validation cohort. Assigning TCR associations to individual alleles was difficult when HLA alleles, especially DR and DQ, strongly co-occurred. Because counts were too low, roughly 16 rarely observed V segments, including chromosome 9 orphons, were excluded from the earlier analysis of roughly 580 of the donors. The study listed approximately 150 TCR beta chains as associated with cytomegalovirus. Most TCR sequences were observed very rarely across donors, whereas some public TCRs were present in many individuals. Some IMGT-functional V segments, including TRBV6-2 and TRBV6-3, could not be distinguished by the 87-base-pair reads and were therefore excluded. A later genetic analysis reported fewer N-insertions in productive TCRs among donors in an Asian-associated ancestry cluster than the roughly 700-donor mean. In an earlier analysis of approximately 600 of the donors, most TCR beta V segments were observed in productive rearrangements about 87% or about 30% of the time, broadly matching IMGT annotations. Compared with equally common non-associated chains, HLA-associated TCR beta chains in a later analysis were more clonally expanded and had lower generation probabilities. In a later analysis, 16,951 TCR beta sequences were associated with specific HLA alleles at a false discovery rate of 0.05. A few of the identified cytomegalovirus-associated TCR beta chains were confirmed in vitro to be specific for cytomegalovirus antigens. In a later analysis, several top co-occurrence clusters were reported to appear linked to parvovirus B19, influenza, CMV and Epstein-Barr virus.

The library was obtained by the immunoSEQ multiplex PCR assay. The multiplex PCR relied on a mix of 60 forward primers for TCR Vbeta segments and 13 reverse primers for TCR Jbeta segments. The CDR3 region of rearranged TCR beta genes was amplified from genomic DNA with a multiplex PCR assay. The Illumina HiSeq System was used to sequence the amplified TCR beta libraries as 87-base-pair reads. Per the original workflow: A later analysis tallied tens of millions of unique TCR beta chains across the 610 or so repertoires, and around 10 million of those chains were shared by two or more donors. To remove PCR and sequencing errors, raw reads were error-corrected and collapsed into unique sequences using a nearest-neighbor algorithm that merged closely related sequences. To assign V, D and J gene segments, CDR3 sequences were aligned to IMGT reference sequences. Each retained sequence needed at least a six-nucleotide match to both a V gene segment and a J gene segment. Rearrangements were called productive when the CDR3 lacked stop codons and stayed in frame with V and J; all others were non-productive. Following IMGT convention, CDR3 was defined as the stretch from the second conserved V-encoded cysteine to the conserved J-encoded phenylalanine. The earlier analysis of roughly 590 of the donors excluded any sequence lacking an unambiguous match to a single V gene segment. An earlier analysis of several hundred of the donors called V segments functional above 56.7% productive rearrangements and segregating when the between-donor standard deviation exceeded 5%. A statistical classification framework was developed to diagnose cytomegalovirus status using the catalog of TCR beta chain sequences. A later analysis assigned V and J genes by comparing TCR nucleotide sequences with IMGT/GENE-DB human TR gene sequences. In a later analysis, CDR3 sequences and most-parsimonious VDJ recombination scenarios were assigned using the TCRdist pipeline. In a later analysis, each TCR beta chain was defined by its CDR3 amino acid sequence together with its V-gene family, and reads without a unique V-gene family were excluded. A later analysis removed 592 highly shared, low-generation-probability nucleotide sequences to deal with suspected cross-contamination and a sequencing artifact. In a later analysis, a clonal expansion index was calculated for each public chain from normalized within-repertoire ranks of inferred template counts. A later analysis computed generation probabilities with a VDJ recombination model fitted to out-of-frame rearrangements, and checked the results against IGoR. Hypergeometric tests were used in a later analysis to score TCR-TCR, TCR-HLA and TCR-CMV co-occurrence, with a repertoire-size bias correction applied to the TCR pairs. In a later analysis, false discovery rates were estimated by permuting HLA or CMV assignments 20 times. A later analysis grouped co-occurring TCRs with DBSCAN, adding TCRdist sequence similarity when clustering within HLA-allele-positive subsets. Repertoires with fewer than 30,000 or more than 120,000 public chains, plus five repertoires with anomalous nucleotide sharing, were excluded from co-occurrence clustering. Entries here come from immuneACCESS through TCRdb and include only in-frame sequences with V and J called. Some clones fail to appear in such tables; in the studies checked, an unresolved V gene covers under half of the shortfall, and the cause of the remainder is unknown. D and trimming were read from the DNA, whereas the V and J calls and clone size are those reported in that table. In all, the sample holds some 190,000 clones, and 65% to 90% of those were seen once. The ten most abundant clones make up around 0.3% of the sample.

V is reduced by 7 bases and J by 0 bases, leaving a spacing of 9 bases between them. For CDR1 and CDR2, the germline V gene lists SQVTM and ANQGSEA. From the cysteine up to the phenylalanine, the CDR3 has a length of 13 residues. Here the CDR3 DNA is all that survives: 39 bases in frame from base 1. Sequenced material: PBMCs. Recombination connected TRBV29-1 to TRBJ2-2; the best D guess is TRBD1, with 5 bases matching. The clonotype comes from a woman aged 25-40 years in good health and CMV-seronegative. The CDR3 reads as follows: CSAAGSNTGELFF. The sequenced DNA: TGCAGCGCTGCAGGGTCGAACACCGGGGAGCTGTTTTTT.